The 27 T cell receptor beta chains below were found in one sample sequenced in a study of T cell responses to AZD1222 COVID-19 vaccine. TCRdb's table, derived via immunoSEQ multiplex PCR, lists solely in-frame clones and lacks some. The top ten clones hold approximately 1.5% of a sample with about 84,000 clones, about 85% of them seen once. Sample: peripheral blood, taken on day 0 of AZD1222 vaccination. The receptors come from an adult in good health.

The chain is built from TRBV14 and TRBJ2-6; D uncertain. V was cut by 5 bases and J by 2 bases, with 13 bases left in between. The CDR3 extends over 16 amino acids. Per germline, CDR1 SGHDN and CDR2 FVKESK. The chain's CDR3 is CASSDPLTTGANVLTF. CDR3 DNA sequence: TGTGCCAGCAGCGATCCTTTGACCACTGGGGCCAACGTCCTGACTTTC.

The chain carries TRBV6-5 and TRBJ1-2; the D is unclear. CDR3 length: 14 residues. Trimming removed 5 bases from V and 8 bases from J, with 18 bases in between. CDR1 MNHEY and CDR2 SVGAGI come from the germline V gene. The CDR3 sequence: CASSQWRTGSGYTF. For the CDR3, the DNA is TGTGCCAGCAGTCAATGGCGGACGGGATCGGGCTACACCTTC.

The chain is built from TRBV7-8 and TRBJ2-7, with 15 bases that match TRBD2. Germline-derived CDR1 and CDR2 are SGHVS and FQNEAQ. V gave up 4 bases and J gave up 4 bases; unmatched junction bases: 11. The CDR3 length is 18 residues. CDR3 loop: CASSSTWTSGRAVYEQYF. For the CDR3, the DNA is TGTGCCAGCAGCTCCACGTGGACTAGCGGGAGGGCCGTATACGAGCAGTACTTC.

The rearrangement links TRBV12-5 to TRBJ1-1, with D maybe TRBD1 (6 bases). Trimming removed 6 bases at V and 2 bases at J, with 10 bases between. The CDR3 spans 13 residues. Germline V gene data show CDR1 as LGHNT and CDR2 as FRNRAP. The CDR3: CASGRTDNTEAFF. The CDR3 DNA reads as TGTGCTAGTGGGCGGACAGACAACACTGAAGCTTTCTTT. Complete variable domain (other parts from reference TRBV12-5 and TRBJ1-1): DARVTQTPRHKVTEMGQEVTMRCQPILGHNTVFWYRQTMMQGLELLAYFRNRAPLDDSGMPKDRFSAEMPDATLATLKIQPSEPRDSAVYFCASGRTDNTEAFFGQGTRLTVV.

The chain carries TRBV12-5 and TRBJ1-1; a weak D match, TRBD1 (6 bases). The germline gives CDR1 LGHNT, CDR2 FRNRAP. Trimming left V 0 bases short and J 7 bases short, with 12 bases between. The CDR3 is 14 amino acids. The CDR3 region has the DNA TGTGCTAGTGGTTTGGTACAGGGTCGGCGTGAAGCTTTCTTT. Translated: CASGLVQGRREAFF.

The chain employs TRBV11-2 and TRBJ1-2; 9 nucleotides match TRBD1. CDR1 and CDR2 from the germline V gene are SGHAT and FQNNGV. CDR3 length: 15 amino acids. Trimming removed 1 base from V and 6 bases from J; junction bases left unmatched: 6. The CDR3 coding sequence is TGTGCCAGCAGCTTAGCACCGGGACAGGGCAATGGCTACACCTTC. This gives the protein CASSLAPGQGNGYTF.

The chain has TRBV7-9 and TRBJ2-5; 7 positions match TRBD2. Germline values: CDR1 SEHNR, CDR2 FQNEAQ (reference sequence). This CDR3 has 17 residues. The V and J ends lost 0 bases and 5 bases, in that order; junction bases with no gene match: 12. CDR3 sequence reads: CASSLAGSGLFSETQYF. CDR3 coding DNA: TGTGCCAGCAGCTTAGCTGGTAGCGGGCTATTTTCGGAGACCCAGTACTTC.

The V and J genes are TRBV6-2 or TRBV6-3 and TRBJ2-4; TRBD2 matches at 8 bases. Trimming cost V 1 base and J 3 bases; bases outside gene matches: 5. The CDR3 spans 16 residues. Per germline, CDR1 MNHEY and CDR2 SVGEGT. The CDR3 DNA reads as TGTGCCAGCAGTTACTGGTCGGGAGGGGACAAAAACATTCAGTACTTC. It specifies CASSYWSGGDKNIQYF.

Note on this clone: No DNA is shown, since the ends of the CDR3 on it are uncertain; the CDR3 is the one TCRdb lists. This chain joins TRBV21-1 and TRBJ2-5; the D call of TRBD1 is as the table states it, not checked on the DNA. TRBV21-1 is marked as a pseudogene. The CDR3 sequence runs 21 residues, both termini included. CDR3 in amino acids: CASSKLVGVGEGAGKGETQYF.

The chain employs TRBV6-1 and TRBJ1-5, with D possibly TRBD1 on 5 matching bases. The CDR3 loop spans 15 amino acids. Trimming pared 2 bases from V and 4 bases from J, leaving 12 bases between. The V gene's germline CDR1 is MNHNS and CDR2 SASEGT. CDR3 loop: CASSERAGFNQPQHF. The CDR3 coding sequence is TGTGCCAGCAGTGAACGGGCAGGGTTTAATCAGCCCCAGCATTTT.

This chain links TRBV9 with TRBJ2-3, with 14 bases identical to TRBD2. The CDR3 sequence is 20 residues long. Germline V gene sequence: CDR1 SGDLS, CDR2 YYNGEE. V lost 0 bases to trimming and J lost 3 bases; unmatched junction nucleotides: 12. The CDR3 loop is CASSVGTSGRLPPKTDTQYF. The CDR3 region has the DNA TGTGCCAGCAGCGTAGGGACTAGCGGGAGGTTACCGCCCAAGACAGATACGCAGTATTTT.

This clone has just a few counts. The chain joins TRBV28 to TRBJ1-1, with D maybe TRBD1 (5 bases). The V end lost 4 bases, the J end lost 5 bases, and 17 bases lay between the germline ends. The CDR3 runs to 15 residues. Germline-derived CDR1 and CDR2 are MDHEN and SYDVKM. The DNA of the CDR3 is TGTGCCAGCAGTTCCCCCATGGGGGTAAAAACTGAAGCTTTCTTT. This gives the protein CASSSPMGVKTEAFF.

The genes are TRBV21-1 and TRBJ2-7; the table's D call TRBD2 went unverified against the DNA. TRBV21-1 is given as a pseudogene. This CDR3 has 14 amino acids. The chain's CDR3 is CARRTSGRGYEQYF. The CDR3 nucleotides read TGTGCCAGACGGACTAGCGGGAGAGGATACGAGCAGTACTTC.

V gene TRBV2 combines with J gene TRBJ1-1, with 9 nucleotides matching TRBD1. The CDR3 loop spans 16 amino acids. Looked up from germline, CDR1 is SNHLY and CDR2 is FYNNEI. The junction had 5 bases not matched to a gene; V was cut back by 2 bases and J by 1 base. In DNA, the CDR3 is TGTGCCAGCAGTGAAAGGGCGACAGGGGGGAACACTGAAGCTTTCTTT. It codes for CASSERATGGNTEAFF.

The J gene is TRBJ2-1, the V gene TRBV25-1, with 9 positions matching TRBD1. V trimming: 5 bases; J trimming: 8 bases; junction bases outside the gene matches: 1. The CDR3 sequence is 12 residues long. Germline loops: CDR1 MGHDK, CDR2 SYGVNS. CDR3 residues: CASSRQGDEQFF. The DNA of the CDR3 is TGTGCCAGCAGTCGACAGGGGGATGAGCAGTTCTTC.

The rearrangement joins TRBV5-1 to TRBJ1-3; D unresolved. This CDR3 contains 13 residues. Germline lookup yields CDR1 SGHRS and CDR2 YFSETQ. Trimming left V 7 bases short and J 0 bases short, with 8 bases between. CDR3 in amino acids: CASGSGSGNTIYF. The DNA for the CDR3 is TGCGCCAGCGGATCGGGCTCTGGAAACACCATATATTTT.

The V gene is TRBV7-9, the J gene TRBJ1-4; D possibly corresponds to TRBD1 (6 bases). Germline assignment: CDR1 SEHNR and CDR2 FQNEAQ (reference sequence). This CDR3 has 17 residues. Trimming left V 5 bases short and J 0 bases short, with 16 bases between. The CDR3 here is CASSPSGAVATNEKLFF. CDR3 nucleotides: TGTGCCAGCAGCCCCTCGGGGGCCGTTGCAACTAATGAAAAACTGTTTTTT.

The genes are TRBV11-2 and TRBJ2-1; TRBD1 agrees at 7 bases. CDR3 length equals 15 residues. Looked up from germline, CDR1 is SGHAT and CDR2 is FQNNGV. V was clipped by 2 bases and J by 7 bases; unmatched bases: 8. This chain's CDR3 is CASSLSTGSLNEQFF. The CDR3, as DNA: TGTGCCAGCAGCTTATCGACAGGGTCTTTGAATGAGCAGTTCTTC.

J is TRBJ2-3 and V is TRBV4-1; 8 bases match TRBD2. Per the germline V gene, CDR1 is MGHRA and CDR2 is YSYEKL. This CDR3 comprises 15 residues. J was trimmed by 2 bases and V by 5 bases; bases with no gene match: 6. The CDR3 region has the DNA TGCGCCAGCAGCTCGACTAGCGCAAACACAGATACGCAGTATTTT. Residues: CASSSTSANTDTQYF.

This clone came up a few times. The chain links TRBV9 to TRBJ2-7; D is uncertain. CDR3 length: 13 amino acids. The V end lost 3 bases, the J end lost 1 base, and 8 bases lay between the germline ends. The germline gives CDR1 SGDLS, CDR2 YYNGEE. The CDR3 loop reads CASSEDVSYEQYF. CDR3 in DNA: TGTGCCAGCAGCGAGGACGTATCCTACGAGCAGTACTTC.

This clone was detected only once. CDR3: CASSGRITSEYNEQFF. Written as DNA, the CDR3 is TGTGCCAGCAGCGGTCGGATCACTAGCGAATACAATGAGCAGTTCTTC. The rearrangement joins TRBV9 to TRBJ2-1; 7 bases match TRBD2. This CDR3 is 16 amino acids long. The germline gives CDR1 SGDLS, CDR2 YYNGEE. The J segment lost 4 bases and the V segment lost 3 bases, leaving 10 bases of the junction unmatched.

The chain recombines TRBV5-1 with TRBJ2-1; D might be TRBD2 (6 bases). The germline gives CDR1 SGHRS, CDR2 YFSETQ. This CDR3 contains 13 residues. V shed 2 bases and J shed 9 bases, with 12 bases lying between them. The CDR3 is CASSFSAGFEQFF. The DNA for the CDR3 is TGCGCCAGCAGCTTTTCCGCGGGATTTGAGCAGTTCTTC.

The genes are TRBV2 and TRBJ2-3; the match to TRBD2 covers 8 bases. The germline gives CDR1 SNHLY, CDR2 FYNNEI. This CDR3 has 13 amino acids. The V segment lost 9 bases and the J segment 0 bases; nucleotides outside the gene matches: 2. In nucleotides, the CDR3 is TGTGCCAGTAAGCGGGAGAGCACAGATACGCAGTATTTT. Translating it yields CASKRESTDTQYF.

The chain uses TRBV24-1 and TRBJ2-5, with D hard to call. This CDR3 region has 14 residues. Germline lookup yields CDR1 KGHDR and CDR2 SFDVKD. V lost 1 base and J 0 bases, leaving 5 bases between the germline ends. The DNA for the CDR3 is TGTGCCACCAGTGATTTTGGAGACCAAGAGACCCAGTACTTC. Protein product: CATSDFGDQETQYF.

The gene calls are TRBV19 and TRBJ2-7; TRBD1 matches at 10 bases. The germline V gene encodes CDR1 LNHDA and CDR2 SQIVND (reference sequence). The CDR3 length is 18 residues. Losses at the gene ends were 5 bases for V and 4 bases for J; bases not matched to a gene: 17. DNA for the CDR3: TGTGCCAGTAGTCCGACCGCCGGGACAGGGGCGGGTTTGTACGAGCAGTACTTC. Its translation is CASSPTAGTGAGLYEQYF.

The rearrangement uses TRBV7-2 and TRBJ2-3; 10 nucleotides line up with TRBD1. After removal of 2 bases from V and 5 bases from J, the junction contained 13 bases not matched to a gene. Germline assignment: CDR1 SGHTA and CDR2 FQGNSA. The CDR3 totals 18 residues. Here the CDR3 DNA reads TGTGCCAGCAGCTTATCGTCGGGGACAGGGGTCTTCGGAGATACGCAGTATTTT. Translating gives CASSLSSGTGVFGDTQYF.

The rearrangement uses TRBV18 and TRBJ1-1; D is unclear. V was pared by 2 bases and J by 4 bases, with 14 bases between. The CDR3 contains 15 residues. CDR1 is KGHSH and CDR2 is LQKENI in the germline V gene. CDR3 loop: CASSPSRAGSTEAFF. The DNA of the CDR3 is TGTGCCAGCTCACCATCTAGGGCGGGGAGCACTGAAGCTTTCTTT.